Listed here are 23 T cell receptor beta chains from one sample, sequenced in a study of cytomegalovirus exposure and HLA in healthy donors. PCR was performed using 60 Vbeta and 13 Jbeta primers. Method: immunoSEQ multiplex PCR; TCRdb's copy keeps in-frame clones and lacks some. The sample shows some 170,000 clones, around four fifths of them seen only once. Material: PBMCs. Receptors were obtained from a woman aged 50 to 65 in good health and CMV-seronegative.

The chain has TRBV18 and TRBJ1-4; D remains unclear. Trimming took 3 bases from V and 8 from J, leaving 16 bases between them. The CDR3 has 15 residues. CDR1 KGHSH and CDR2 LQKENI come from the germline V gene. CDR3 region: CASSPGEGRGEKLFF. The CDR3 nucleotides read TGTGCCAGCTCACCCGGAGAGGGAAGAGGCGAAAAACTGTTTTTT. The whole variable domain, remainder taken from reference TRBV18 and TRBJ1-4, is NAGVMQNPRHLVRRRGQEARLRCSPMKGHSHVYWYRQLPEEGLKFMVYLQKENIIDESGMPKERFSAEFPKEGPSILRIQQVVRGDSAAYFCASSPGEGRGEKLFFGSGTQLSVL.

CDR3 in amino acids: CASSLGTGVGGELFF. The DNA for the CDR3 is TGCGCCAGCAGCCTTGGGACAGGCGTTGGCGGGGAGCTGTTTTTT. The chain combines TRBV5-1 with TRBJ2-2; 8 nucleotides match TRBD1. The CDR3 loop spans 15 amino acids. Germline V gene data show CDR1 as SGHRS and CDR2 as YFSETQ. Trimming at V came to 4 bases and at J to 7 bases, leaving 9 bases not matched to a gene.

The chain links TRBV18 to TRBJ2-1, with 10 bases lining up with TRBD1. Germline V gene lookup returns CDR1 KGHSH and CDR2 LQKENI. V trimming: 4 bases; J trimming: 4 bases; junction bases outside the gene matches: 13. The CDR3 spans 18 residues. The CDR3: CASSREIDRGQEYNEQFF. Written as DNA, the CDR3 is TGTGCCAGCTCACGAGAAATCGACAGGGGGCAAGAATACAATGAGCAGTTCTTC.

V gene TRBV10-1 combines with J gene TRBJ2-2; D is perhaps TRBD2 (7 bases). Germline V gives CDR1 WNHNN, CDR2 SYGVQD (reference sequence). The V and J ends lost 4 bases and 3 bases respectively, with 12 bases between them. The CDR3 is 15 amino acids. The CDR3 loop is CASSAGGGDTGELFF. CDR3 nucleotide sequence: TGCGCCAGCAGTGCTGGAGGGGGGGACACCGGGGAGCTGTTTTTT.

V usage is TRBV10-3 and J usage is TRBJ2-5, with TRBD1 matching over 9 bases. The end of the DNA is better explained by TRBJ2-7, so the J call may be wrong. Germline CDR1 and CDR2: ENHRY and SYGVKD. CDR3 length equals 14 residues. The CDR3 nucleotides are TGTGCCATCAGCTCCGCCGGGACAGGGAACGAGCAGTACTTC. This translates into CAISSAGTGNEQYF.

In its sample, this clone was seen once. The CDR3 bases are TGCGCCAGCAGCCTACAACACGGCCAGAGACATGATCAGCCCCAGCATTTT. Translation: CASSLQHGQRHDQPQHF. The chain joins TRBV4-1 to TRBJ1-5; D not resolved. CDR1 is MGHRA and CDR2 is YSYEKL in the germline V gene. The CDR3 sequence is 17 residues long. V was pared by 4 bases and J by 5 bases, with 21 bases between.

Regarding this clone: Other nucleotide sequences from this sample produce the same CDR3. J is TRBJ1-4 and V is TRBV29-1; a weak D match, TRBD1 (5 bases). Germline CDR1 SQVTM, CDR2 ANQGSEA. Trimming stripped 0 bases from V and 6 bases from J, with 8 bases between. The CDR3 has 13 amino acids. In nucleotides, the CDR3 is TGCAGCGTTGAAGAGCCCAGGGATGAAAAACTGTTTTTT. Its translation is CSVEEPRDEKLFF.

The CDR3 bases are TGTGCCAGTAGTCTCGGAGATACGCAGTATTTT. It codes for CASSLGDTQYF. The chain recombines TRBV19 with TRBJ2-3; no clear D gene. V gave up 5 bases and J gave up 5 bases, with 5 bases separating them. CDR3 length: 11 amino acids. The germline CDR1 and CDR2 sequences are LNHDA and SQIVND (reference sequence).

This sequence joins TRBV7-3 and TRBJ2-1; 14 nucleotides line up with TRBD2. The CDR3 totals 18 residues. J gave up 5 bases and V 5 bases, and 11 bases lay outside the gene matches. In germline, CDR1 is SGHTA, CDR2 FQGTGA. The CDR3 coding sequence is TGTGCCAGCAGCCGACTCGGACTAGCGGGAGGTATCGACAATGAGCAGTTCTTC. It yields the protein CASSRLGLAGGIDNEQFF.

The J gene is TRBJ2-7, the V gene TRBV4-3; TRBD1 agrees at 9 bases. With V trimmed by 3 bases and J by 6 bases, 9 bases remained unmatched. The V gene's germline CDR1 is LGHNA and CDR2 YSLEER. There are 15 residues in the CDR3. CDR3 loop: CASSQAGTGHSEQYF. CDR3 in DNA: TGCGCCAGCAGCCAGGCTGGGACAGGGCATTCCGAGCAGTACTTC.

This rearrangement joins TRBV7-9 to TRBJ1-1; maybe TRBD1 (5 bases). The CDR3 consists of 15 residues. Between the trimmed V and J ends, which lost 5 bases and 0 bases, there was a span of 13 bases. The V gene's germline CDR1 is SEHNR and CDR2 FQNEAQ (reference sequence). The CDR3 sequence is CASSPWGRVNTEAFF. In DNA, the CDR3 is TGTGCCAGCAGCCCCTGGGGCAGGGTGAACACTGAAGCTTTCTTT.

V is TRBV27 and J is TRBJ2-1, with TRBD2 identical over 7 bases. The germline V gene encodes CDR1 MNHEY and CDR2 SMNVEV (reference sequence). Unmatched junction bases numbered 15, after V lost 6 bases and J lost 7 bases. CDR3 length: 16 residues. The CDR3 bases are TGTGCCAGCAGGCTAGCCATCCGTGGACTAGTAAATGAGCAGTTCTTC. Protein: CASRLAIRGLVNEQFF.

The rearrangement uses TRBV28 and TRBJ2-3, with 7 nucleotides matching TRBD1. The CDR3 is 15 amino acids. V lost 5 bases, J lost 1 base, and 6 bases stayed unmatched. CDR1 MDHEN and CDR2 SYDVKM come from the germline V gene. This chain's CDR3 is CASSPQGDGTDTQYF. The CDR3 DNA follows: TGTGCCAGCAGTCCCCAGGGGGATGGCACAGATACGCAGTATTTT.

This chain joins TRBV7-8 and TRBJ2-1; D gene unclear. V was trimmed by 8 bases and J by 10 bases, leaving 12 bases between them. CDR3 length equals 11 residues. Germline V gives CDR1 SGHVS, CDR2 FQNEAQ. The CDR3 DNA reads as TGTGCCAGCGCGCTAACACAGGAGCAGTTCTTC. Protein product: CASALTQEQFF.

As concerns this clone: One junction end does not reproduce the germline sequence, and a read error may be involved. J is TRBJ2-1 and V is TRBV7-2; 8 positions agree with TRBD2. Germline CDR1 is SGHTA and CDR2 is FQGNSA. This CDR3 is 14 amino acids long. The CDR3 reads CASGLTGGDNEQFF. The CDR3 DNA follows: TGTGCCAGCGGCTTAACGGGGGGGGACAATGAGCAGTTCTTC.

The J gene is TRBJ2-3, the V gene TRBV5-1; maybe TRBD2 (6 bases). The germline gives CDR1 SGHRS, CDR2 YFSETQ. CDR3 size: 14 residues. V was trimmed by 0 bases and J by 4 bases, leaving 9 bases between them. CDR3 sequence: CASSLESGADTQYF. The CDR3 DNA sequence: TGCGCCAGCAGCTTGGAATCGGGGGCAGATACGCAGTATTTT.

The chain recombines TRBV30 with TRBJ1-6; D uncertain. Germline values: CDR1 GTSNPN, CDR2 SVGIG (reference sequence). V lost 0 bases and J lost 4, with 10 bases in between. CDR3 length: 15 amino acids. This chain's CDR3 is CAWSVPEQYNSPLHF. The CDR3 DNA is TGTGCCTGGAGTGTACCGGAACAGTATAATTCACCCCTCCACTTT.

The J gene is TRBJ2-1, the V gene TRBV5-1, with a tentative D call TRBD2 (7 bases). The CDR3 is made up of 16 amino acids. Trimming removed 4 bases from V and 7 bases from J, with 21 bases in between. Germline V lookup: CDR1 SGHRS, CDR2 YFSETQ. The chain's CDR3 is CASSPWRGGLNNEQFF. CDR3 nucleotides: TGCGCCAGCAGCCCATGGAGGGGGGGGTTGAATAATGAGCAGTTCTTC.

The V call is TRBV11-3, the J call TRBJ2-2, with 9 bases aligning to TRBD1. With V trimmed by 5 bases and J by 6 bases, 7 bases remained unmatched. The V gene's germline CDR1 is SGHNT and CDR2 YENEEA. The CDR3 runs to 15 residues. The chain's CDR3 is CASSPSGTGPGELFF. DNA for the CDR3: TGTGCCAGCAGCCCCTCCGGGACAGGGCCCGGGGAGCTGTTTTTT.

V and J are TRBV7-2 and TRBJ2-5, with D perhaps matching TRBD1 (6 bases). Germline V CDR1 and CDR2: SGHTA, FQGNSA. V was clipped by 3 bases and J by 5 bases, with 13 bases between them. The CDR3 length is 14 residues. The CDR3, as DNA: TGTGCCAGCAGCTTCCAGGGGAGTCAGGAGACCCAGTACTTC. Protein: CASSFQGSQETQYF.

The V call is TRBV21-1, the J call TRBJ2-5; the table's D gene call, TRBD2, was not cross checked with the DNA. TRBV21-1 corresponds to a pseudogene. CDR3 length: 17 amino acids. CDR3: CASSKGFLAGGDETQYF. The CDR3 DNA is TGTGCCAGCAGCAAAGGGTTCCTAGCGGGAGGAGACGAGACCCAGTACTTC.

This chain connects TRBV5-1 to TRBJ2-1; maybe TRBD2 (5 bases). The germline V and J ends were trimmed by 0 bases and 0 bases, with 13 bases remaining between them. This CDR3 is 17 amino acids long. CDR1 and CDR2 from the germline V gene are SGHRS and YFSETQ. The CDR3 DNA follows: TGCGCCAGCAGCTTGGTCGGAGCGGCCGACTCCTACAATGAGCAGTTCTTC. It codes for CASSLVGAADSYNEQFF.

The J gene is TRBJ2-5, the V gene TRBV2; 8 bases align to TRBD2. The trim removed 6 bases at V and 5 bases at J, leaving 11 bases unmatched. Germline V gene lookup returns CDR1 SNHLY and CDR2 FYNNEI. CDR3 length: 15 residues. The CDR3 DNA follows: TGTGCCAGCAGATCCCTGGCGGGGGGCTCGGAGACCCAGTACTTC. It encodes CASRSLAGGSETQYF. The whole variable domain, remainder taken from reference TRBV2 and TRBJ2-5, is EPEVTQTPSHQVTQMGQEVILRCVPISNHLYFYWYRQILGQKVEFLVSFYNNEISEKSEIFDDQFSVERPDGSNFTLKIRSTKLEDSAMYFCASRSLAGGSETQYFGPGTRLLVL.